This TCR beta chain was captured in a study of Ad26.COV2.S vaccination and SARS-CoV-2 variants. Across the whole study: Ad26.COV2.S was injected intramuscularly once or twice, 56 days apart. Points from the study as a whole: The placebo group had lower spike-specific TCR breadth than the vaccine recipients did.

Treatment of the sample: 15 to 20 received Ad26.COV2.S at low or high dose, single or two shots; 5 received placebo; per-sample allocation not given. Samples were taken on day 63 after the first vaccine or placebo injection. Measured with immunoSEQ multiplex PCR; TCRdb has only the in-frame clones, and not every one. The sample consists of some 320,000 clones, just under 85% of them appearing once. As to this clone: Its matching antigen is unknown.

The sequencing used peripheral blood, collected in a trial of Ad26.COV2.S vaccine versus placebo. This sequence originates from a person between 18 and 65 years old who received the Ad26.COV2.S COVID-19 vaccine or a placebo.

The CDR3 coding sequence is TGCGCCAGCAGCTTGGCCCCTAGCGGGGGCAATGAGCAGTTCTTC. Encoded protein: CASSLAPSGGNEQFF. The chain uses TRBV5-1 and TRBJ2-1; 10 positions agree with TRBD2. The CDR3 totals 15 residues. The V segment lost 0 bases and the J segment 6 bases; nucleotides outside the gene matches: 3. Germline V gene sequence: CDR1 SGHRS, CDR2 YFSETQ.